This T cell receptor (beta chain) was identified in a study of cytomegalovirus exposure and HLA in healthy donors. Study context: As an earlier analysis found, around 200 million T cells yielded 90 million to 140 million unique TCR beta sequences. General study results and limits: A further, later analysis showed that HLA-associated TCR beta chains (compared with equally common others) were more clonally expanded. It emerged from a later analysis that several of the most significant clusters appeared to be linked to common viral pathogens.

Vbeta (60) and Jbeta (13) primers were used in the PCR. The data were produced by immunoSEQ multiplex PCR, yet TCRdb's version contains in-frame clones alone and is incomplete. Among about 120,000 clones listed, 80% to 85% were seen once. Trimming took 2 bases from V and 3 from J; bases not matched to a gene: 6. The CDR3 has 16 amino acids. Germline assignment: CDR1 MNHEY and CDR2 SVGAGI. As for this clone: Its antigen is undetermined.

This TCR was recovered from a man aged 30-40 years in good health and CMV-seronegative. Material for sequencing was PBMCs. The V and J genes are TRBV6-5 and TRBJ2-1; 8 bases map to TRBD2. CDR3 loop: CASSYGAGGFYNEQFF. Here the CDR3 DNA reads TGTGCCAGCAGTTACGGGGCGGGGGGTTTCTACAATGAGCAGTTCTTC.